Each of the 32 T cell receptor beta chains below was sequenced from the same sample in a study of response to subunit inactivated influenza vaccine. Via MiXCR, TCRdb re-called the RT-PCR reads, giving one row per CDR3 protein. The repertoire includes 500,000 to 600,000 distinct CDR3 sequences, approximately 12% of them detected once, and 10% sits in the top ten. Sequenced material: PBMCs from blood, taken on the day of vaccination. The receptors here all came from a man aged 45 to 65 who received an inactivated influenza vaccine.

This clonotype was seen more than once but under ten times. CDR3 protein: CASSRTGGAGEQFF. CDR3 sequence (DNA): TGTGCCAGCTCTAGGACAGGGGGCGCAGGTGAGCAGTTCTTC. This chain uses TRBV18 with TRBJ2-1, with 11 bases that match TRBD1. CDR3 size: 14 residues. V shed 6 bases, J shed 9 bases, and the junction held 7 bases outside the gene matches. CDR1 KGHSH and CDR2 LQKENI come from the germline V gene.

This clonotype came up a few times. CDR3 amino acids: CSVDPQGGHEQFF. DNA for the CDR3: TGCAGCGTTGACCCACAGGGTGGCCATGAGCAGTTCTTC. This chain connects TRBV29-1 to TRBJ2-1, with D possibly TRBD1 on 6 matching bases. V lost 3 bases and J lost 8, with 14 bases in between. Germline V CDR1 and CDR2: SQVTM, ANQGSEA. The CDR3 runs to 13 residues.

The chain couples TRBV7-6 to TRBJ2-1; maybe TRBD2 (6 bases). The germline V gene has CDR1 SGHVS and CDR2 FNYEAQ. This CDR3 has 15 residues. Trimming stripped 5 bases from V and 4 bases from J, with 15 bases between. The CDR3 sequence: CASSPFGGTYNEQFF. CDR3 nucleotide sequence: TGTGCCAGCAGCCCGTTCGGGGGAACTTACAATGAGCAGTTCTTC.

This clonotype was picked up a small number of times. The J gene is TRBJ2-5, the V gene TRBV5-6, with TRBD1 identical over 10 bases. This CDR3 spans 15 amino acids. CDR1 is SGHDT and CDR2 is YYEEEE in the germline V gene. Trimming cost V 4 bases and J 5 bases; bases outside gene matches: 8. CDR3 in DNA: TGTGCCAGCAGCCTTTGGACAGGGGGTGGGGAGACCCAGTACTTC. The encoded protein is CASSLWTGGGETQYF.

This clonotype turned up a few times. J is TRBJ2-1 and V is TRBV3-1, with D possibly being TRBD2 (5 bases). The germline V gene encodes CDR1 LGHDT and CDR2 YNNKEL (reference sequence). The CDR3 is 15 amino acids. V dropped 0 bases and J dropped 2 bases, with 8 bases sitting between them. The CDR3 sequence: CASSQEASPYNEQFF. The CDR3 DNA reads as TGTGCCAGCAGCCAAGAGGCTAGCCCCTACAATGAGCAGTTCTTC.

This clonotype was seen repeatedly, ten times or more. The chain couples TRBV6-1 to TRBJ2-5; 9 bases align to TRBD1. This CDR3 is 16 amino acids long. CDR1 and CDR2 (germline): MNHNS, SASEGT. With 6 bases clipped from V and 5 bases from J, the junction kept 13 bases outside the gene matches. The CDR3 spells CASRKTLTGGTETQYF. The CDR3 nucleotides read TGTGCCAGCAGAAAAACACTGACAGGGGGAACGGAGACCCAGTACTTC.

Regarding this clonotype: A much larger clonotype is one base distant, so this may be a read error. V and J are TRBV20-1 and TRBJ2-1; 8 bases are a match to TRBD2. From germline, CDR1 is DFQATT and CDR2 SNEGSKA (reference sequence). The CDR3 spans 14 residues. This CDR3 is CSAPAGASCNEQFF. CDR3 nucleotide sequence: TGCAGTGCCCCAGCGGGAGCCTCCTGCAATGAGCAGTTCTTC.

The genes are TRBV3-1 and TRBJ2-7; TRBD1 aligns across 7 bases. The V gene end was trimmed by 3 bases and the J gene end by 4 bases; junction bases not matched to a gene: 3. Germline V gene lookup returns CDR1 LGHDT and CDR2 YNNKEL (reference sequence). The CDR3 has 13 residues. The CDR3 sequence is CASSQLTGYEQYF. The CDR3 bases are TGTGCCAGCAGCCAGCTGACAGGGTACGAGCAGTACTTC.

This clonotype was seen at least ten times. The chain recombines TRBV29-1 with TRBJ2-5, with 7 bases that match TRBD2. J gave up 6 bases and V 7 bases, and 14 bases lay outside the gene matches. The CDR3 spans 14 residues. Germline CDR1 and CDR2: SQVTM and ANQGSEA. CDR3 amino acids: CSAAGSGVRQTQYF. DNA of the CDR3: TGCAGCGCTGCGGGGAGCGGGGTCCGTCAGACCCAGTACTTC.

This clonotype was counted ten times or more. CDR3 nucleotides: TGTGCCAGTAGTATTTGGCCAACGAACACCGGGGAGCTGTTTTTT. This sequence encodes CASSIWPTNTGELFF. The chain carries TRBV19 and TRBJ2-2; no clear D. CDR1 is LNHDA, CDR2 SQIVND, per germline (reference sequence). The CDR3 is 15 amino acids. Trimming pared 3 bases from V and 0 bases from J, leaving 8 bases between.

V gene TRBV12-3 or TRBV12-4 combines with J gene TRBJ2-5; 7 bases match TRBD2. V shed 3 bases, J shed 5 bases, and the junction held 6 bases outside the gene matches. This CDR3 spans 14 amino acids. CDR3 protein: CASSFRGSPETQYF. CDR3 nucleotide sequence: TGTGCCAGCAGTTTCCGCGGGAGCCCCGAGACCCAGTACTTC.

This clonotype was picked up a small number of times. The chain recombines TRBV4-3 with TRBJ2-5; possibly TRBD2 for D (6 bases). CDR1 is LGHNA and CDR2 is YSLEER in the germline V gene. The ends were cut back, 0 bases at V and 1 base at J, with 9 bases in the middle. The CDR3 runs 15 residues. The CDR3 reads CASSQEPAGQETQYF. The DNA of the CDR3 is TGCGCCAGCAGCCAAGAGCCAGCGGGCCAAGAGACCCAGTACTTC.

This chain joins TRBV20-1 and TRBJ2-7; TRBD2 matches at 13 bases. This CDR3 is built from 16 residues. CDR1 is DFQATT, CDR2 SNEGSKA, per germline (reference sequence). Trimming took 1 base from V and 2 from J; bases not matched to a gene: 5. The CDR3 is CSARGPGTSGTYEQYF. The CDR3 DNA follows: TGCAGTGCTAGAGGACCCGGGACTAGCGGGACCTACGAGCAGTACTTC.

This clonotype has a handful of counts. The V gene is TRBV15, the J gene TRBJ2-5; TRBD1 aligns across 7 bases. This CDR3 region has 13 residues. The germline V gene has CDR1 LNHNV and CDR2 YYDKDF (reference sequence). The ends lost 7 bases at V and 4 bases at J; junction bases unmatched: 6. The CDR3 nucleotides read TGTGCCACCATCCGGGACAGAGGAGAGACCCAGTACTTC. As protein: CATIRDRGETQYF. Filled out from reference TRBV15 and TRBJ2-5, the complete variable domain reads DAMVIQNPRYQVTQFGKPVTLSCSQTLNHNVMYWYQQKSSQAPKLLFHYYDKDFNNEADTPDNFQSRRPNTSFCFLDIRSPGLGDTAMYLCATIRDRGETQYFGPGTRLLVL.

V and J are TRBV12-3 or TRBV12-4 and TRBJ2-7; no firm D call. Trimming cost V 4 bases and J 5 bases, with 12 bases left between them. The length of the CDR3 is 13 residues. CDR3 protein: CASSYAETNEQYF. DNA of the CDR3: TGTGCCAGCAGTTATGCGGAAACTAACGAGCAGTACTTC.

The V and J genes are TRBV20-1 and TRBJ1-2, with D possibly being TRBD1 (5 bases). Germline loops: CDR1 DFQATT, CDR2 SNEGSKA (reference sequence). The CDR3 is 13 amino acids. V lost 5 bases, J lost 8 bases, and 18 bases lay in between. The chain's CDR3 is CSALRDRVRGYTF. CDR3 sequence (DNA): TGCAGTGCTCTCCGGGACCGTGTGCGGGGCTACACCTTC.

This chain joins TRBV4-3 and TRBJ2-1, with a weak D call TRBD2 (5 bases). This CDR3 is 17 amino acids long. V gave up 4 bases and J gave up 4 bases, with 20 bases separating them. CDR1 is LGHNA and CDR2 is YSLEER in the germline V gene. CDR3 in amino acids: CASSPEEPLRTYNEQFF. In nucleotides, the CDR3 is TGCGCCAGCAGCCCTGAGGAGCCGCTCCGGACTTACAATGAGCAGTTCTTC.

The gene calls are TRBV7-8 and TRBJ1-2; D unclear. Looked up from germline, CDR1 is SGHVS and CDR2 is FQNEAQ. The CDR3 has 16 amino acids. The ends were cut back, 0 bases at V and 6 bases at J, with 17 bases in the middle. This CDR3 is CASSLASSLHPHGYTF. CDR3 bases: TGTGCCAGCAGCTTAGCGAGCAGCCTCCACCCTCATGGCTACACCTTC.

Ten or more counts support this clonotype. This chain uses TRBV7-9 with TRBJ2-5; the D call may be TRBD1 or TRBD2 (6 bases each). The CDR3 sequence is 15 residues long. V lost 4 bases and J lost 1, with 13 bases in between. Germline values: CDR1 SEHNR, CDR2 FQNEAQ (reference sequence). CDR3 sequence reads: CASSSREGGQETQYF. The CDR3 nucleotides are TGTGCCAGCAGCTCCAGAGAGGGGGGCCAAGAGACCCAGTACTTC.

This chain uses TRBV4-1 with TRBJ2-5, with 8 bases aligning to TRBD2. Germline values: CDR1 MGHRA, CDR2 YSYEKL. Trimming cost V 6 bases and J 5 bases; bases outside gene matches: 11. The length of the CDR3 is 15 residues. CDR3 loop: CASSPGTSRTETQYF. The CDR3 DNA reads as TGCGCCAGCAGTCCAGGGACTAGTCGTACCGAGACCCAGTACTTC.

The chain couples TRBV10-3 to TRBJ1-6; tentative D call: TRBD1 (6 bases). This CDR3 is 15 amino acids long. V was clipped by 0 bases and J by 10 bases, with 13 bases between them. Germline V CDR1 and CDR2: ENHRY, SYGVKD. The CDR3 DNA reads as TGTGCCATCAGTGAGTCGATGGGGGCTAGATCACCCCTCCACTTT. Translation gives CAISESMGARSPLHF.

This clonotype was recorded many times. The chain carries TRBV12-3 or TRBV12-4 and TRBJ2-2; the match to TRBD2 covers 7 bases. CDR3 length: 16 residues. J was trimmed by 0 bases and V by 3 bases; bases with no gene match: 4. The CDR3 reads CASSFPGLANTGELFF. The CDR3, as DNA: TGTGCCAGCAGTTTTCCCGGACTAGCGAACACCGGGGAGCTGTTTTTT.

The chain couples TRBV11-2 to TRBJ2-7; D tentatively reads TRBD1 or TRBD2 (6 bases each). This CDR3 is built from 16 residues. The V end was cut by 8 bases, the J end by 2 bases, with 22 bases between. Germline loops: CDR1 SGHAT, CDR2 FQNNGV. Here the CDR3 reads CASRGRSARSPYEQYF. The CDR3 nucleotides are TGTGCCAGCCGGGGGCGGTCTGCGCGCTCCCCCTACGAGCAGTACTTC.

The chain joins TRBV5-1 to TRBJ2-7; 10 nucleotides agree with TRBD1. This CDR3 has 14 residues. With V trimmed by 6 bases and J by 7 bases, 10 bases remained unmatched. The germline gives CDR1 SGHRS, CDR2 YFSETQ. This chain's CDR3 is CASTETGGPWEQYF. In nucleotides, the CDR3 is TGCGCCAGCACCGAGACAGGGGGCCCTTGGGAGCAGTACTTC.

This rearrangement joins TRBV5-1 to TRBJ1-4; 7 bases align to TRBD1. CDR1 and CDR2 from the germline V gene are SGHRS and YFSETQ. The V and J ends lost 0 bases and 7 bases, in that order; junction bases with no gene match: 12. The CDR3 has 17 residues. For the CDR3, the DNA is TGCGCCAGCAGCTTGGCCCCAGGGGGGAACCCAGGTGAAAAACTGTTTTTT. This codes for CASSLAPGGNPGEKLFF.

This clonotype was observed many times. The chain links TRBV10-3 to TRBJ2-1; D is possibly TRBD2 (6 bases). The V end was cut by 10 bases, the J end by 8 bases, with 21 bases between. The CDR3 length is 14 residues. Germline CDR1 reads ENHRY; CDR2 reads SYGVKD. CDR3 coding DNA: TGTGCCACTTATAACCGGGACTCCAGCGATGAGCAGTTCTTC. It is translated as CATYNRDSSDEQFF.

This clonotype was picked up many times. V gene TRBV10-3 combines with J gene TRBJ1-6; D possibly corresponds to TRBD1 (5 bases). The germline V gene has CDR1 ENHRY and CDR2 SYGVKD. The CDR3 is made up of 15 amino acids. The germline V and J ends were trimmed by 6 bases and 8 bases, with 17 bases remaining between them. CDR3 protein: CAISEERLQDSPLHF. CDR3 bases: TGTGCCATCAGCGAAGAGCGGTTACAGGATTCACCCCTCCACTTT.

CDR3 nucleotides: TGTGCCAGCAGTTCACAGGGGGCATACGGGGAGCTGTTTTTT. Amino acid sequence: CASSSQGAYGELFF. The rearrangement joins TRBV12-3 or TRBV12-4 to TRBJ2-2; 9 bases line up with TRBD1. This CDR3 comprises 14 residues. V gave up 4 bases and J gave up 7 bases; unmatched junction bases: 4.

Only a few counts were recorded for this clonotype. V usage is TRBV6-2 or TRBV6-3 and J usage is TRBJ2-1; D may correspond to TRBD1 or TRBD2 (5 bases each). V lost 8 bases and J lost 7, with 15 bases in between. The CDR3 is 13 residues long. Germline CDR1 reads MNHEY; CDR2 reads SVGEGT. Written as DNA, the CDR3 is TGTGCCAGCGTATCGGGACCGTGGAATGAGCAGTTCTTC. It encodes CASVSGPWNEQFF.

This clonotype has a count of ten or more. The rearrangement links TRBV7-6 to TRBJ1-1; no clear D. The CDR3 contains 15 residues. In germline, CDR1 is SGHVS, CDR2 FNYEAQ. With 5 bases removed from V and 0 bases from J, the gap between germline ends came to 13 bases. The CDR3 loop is CASSLTTDMNTEAFF. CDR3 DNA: TGTGCCAGCAGCCTCACGACCGACATGAACACTGAAGCTTTCTTT.

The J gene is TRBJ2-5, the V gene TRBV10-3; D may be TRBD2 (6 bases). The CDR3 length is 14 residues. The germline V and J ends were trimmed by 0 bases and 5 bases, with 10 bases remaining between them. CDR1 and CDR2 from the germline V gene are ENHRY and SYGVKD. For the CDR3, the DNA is TGTGCCATCAGTGAGTCAACAAGCGGGGAGACCCAGTACTTC. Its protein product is CAISESTSGETQYF.

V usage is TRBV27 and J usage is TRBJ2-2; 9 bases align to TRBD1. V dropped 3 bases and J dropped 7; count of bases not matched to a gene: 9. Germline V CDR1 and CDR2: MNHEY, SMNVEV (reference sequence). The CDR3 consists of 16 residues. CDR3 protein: CASSFTITGGGGELFF. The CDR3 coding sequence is TGTGCCAGCAGTTTTACCATAACAGGGGGCGGCGGGGAGCTGTTTTTT.